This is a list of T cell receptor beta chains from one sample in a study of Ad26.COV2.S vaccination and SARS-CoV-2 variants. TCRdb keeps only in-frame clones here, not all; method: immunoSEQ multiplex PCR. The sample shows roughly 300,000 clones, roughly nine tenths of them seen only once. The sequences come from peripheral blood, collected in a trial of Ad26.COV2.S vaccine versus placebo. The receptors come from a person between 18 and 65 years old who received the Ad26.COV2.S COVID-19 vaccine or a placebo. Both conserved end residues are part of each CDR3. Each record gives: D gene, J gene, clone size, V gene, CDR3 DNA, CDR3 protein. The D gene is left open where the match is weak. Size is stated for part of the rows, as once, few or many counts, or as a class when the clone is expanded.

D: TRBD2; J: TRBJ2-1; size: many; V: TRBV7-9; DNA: TGTGCCAGCAGCTTAGCCGGACTAGCGGGGGGCTTGTACAATGAGCAGTTCTTC; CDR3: CASSLAGLAGGLYNEQFF
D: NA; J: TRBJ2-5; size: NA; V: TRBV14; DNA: TGTGCCAGCAGCCAGGGGCTCGGAGTCCAAGAGACCCAGTACTTC; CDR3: CASSQGLGVQETQYF
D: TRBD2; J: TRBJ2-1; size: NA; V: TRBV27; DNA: TGTGCCAGCAGTTTAGGACTAGCGGGAGGGTATGAGCAGTTCTTC; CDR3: CASSLGLAGGYEQFF
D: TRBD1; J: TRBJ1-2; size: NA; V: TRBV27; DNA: TGTGCCAGCAGTGCCCCGGGACAGGGGACCTATGGCTACACCTTC; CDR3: CASSAPGQGTYGYTF
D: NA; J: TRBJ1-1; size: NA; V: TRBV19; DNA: TGTGCCAGTAGCCCAAGACCCCGGGGTATACACTGGGAAGCTTTCTTT; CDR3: CASSPRPRGIHWEAFF
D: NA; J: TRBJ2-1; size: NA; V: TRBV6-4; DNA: TGTGCCAGCAGCTCCGGCCCCAATGCTAATGAGCAGTTCTTC; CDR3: CASSSGPNANEQFF
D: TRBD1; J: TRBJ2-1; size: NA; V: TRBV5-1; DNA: TGCGCCAGCAGCCCATCTCAGGGGGCATGGGTTGAGCAGTTCTTC; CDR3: CASSPSQGAWVEQFF
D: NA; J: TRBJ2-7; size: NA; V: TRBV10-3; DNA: TGTGCCATCAGTGGGGCAGGGGAGGTTAGGGAGCAGTACTTC; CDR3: CAISGAGEVREQYF
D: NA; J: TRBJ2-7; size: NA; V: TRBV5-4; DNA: TGTGCCAGCAGCCCTGGGGGCGCCTACGAGCAGTACTTC; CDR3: CASSPGGAYEQYF
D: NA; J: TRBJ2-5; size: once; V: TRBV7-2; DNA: TGTGCCAGCAGCTTAGCGGGCATCAGAGAGACCCAGTACTTC; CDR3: CASSLAGIRETQYF
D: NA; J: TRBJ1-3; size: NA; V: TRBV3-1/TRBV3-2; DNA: TGTGCCAGCAGCCCCCGACAGGTGAGCTCTGGAAACACCATATATTTT; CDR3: CASSPRQVSSGNTIYF
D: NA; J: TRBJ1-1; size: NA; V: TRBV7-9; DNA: TGTGCCAGCAGGCCGACCTCGAACACTGAAGCTTTCTTT; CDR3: CASRPTSNTEAFF
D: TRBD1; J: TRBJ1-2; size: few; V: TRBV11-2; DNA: TGTGCCAGCAGCCAAGGGGGCGGGAGAAGTTCTAACTATGGCTACACCTTC; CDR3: CASSQGGGRSSNYGYTF
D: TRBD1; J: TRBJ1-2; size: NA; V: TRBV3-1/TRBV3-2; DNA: TGTGCCAGCAGCCGTGAGGGACAGCGGTATGGCTACACCTTC; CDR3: CASSREGQRYGYTF
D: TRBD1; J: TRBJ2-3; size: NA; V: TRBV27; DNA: TGTGCCGGCAGTCTCCGACAGGGAATAGATACGCAGTATTTT; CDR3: CAGSLRQGIDTQYF
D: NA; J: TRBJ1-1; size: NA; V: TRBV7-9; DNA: TGTGCCAGCACAGAAGCTTTCTTT; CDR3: CASTEAFF
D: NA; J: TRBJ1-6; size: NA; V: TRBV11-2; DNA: TGTGCCAGCAGCACAGGGTGGAATTCACCCCTCCACTTT; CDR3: CASSTGWNSPLHF
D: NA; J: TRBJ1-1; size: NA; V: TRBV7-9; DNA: TGTGCCAGCAGCTTCAAAGGGGTCGAAGCTTTCTTT; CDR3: CASSFKGVEAFF
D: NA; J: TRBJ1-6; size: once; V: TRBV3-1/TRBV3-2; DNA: TGTGCCAGCAGCCGACAGAGCTATAATTCACCCCTCCACTTT; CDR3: CASSRQSYNSPLHF
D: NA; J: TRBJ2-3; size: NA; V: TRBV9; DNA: TGTGCCAGCAGCGTAGGTAGCGGAGAGGGCACAGATACGCAGTATTTT; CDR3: CASSVGSGEGTDTQYF
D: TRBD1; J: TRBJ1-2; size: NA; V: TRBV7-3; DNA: TGTGCCAGCAGCCTACGGACAGGGGAAGGCTACACCTTC; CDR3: CASSLRTGEGYTF
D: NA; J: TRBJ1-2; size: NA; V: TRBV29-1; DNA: TGCAGCGTTGAAGAAGGGAGGGATTTCTATGGCTACACCTTC; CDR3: CSVEEGRDFYGYTF
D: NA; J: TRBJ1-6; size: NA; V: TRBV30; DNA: TGTGCCTCGGGACCAGGGAAGGCACCCCTCCACTTT; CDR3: CASGPGKAPLHF
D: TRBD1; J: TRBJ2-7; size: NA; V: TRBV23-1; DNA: TGCGCCAGCAGTTCCTTTGGGACAGTCTGCGAGCAGTACTTC; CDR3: CASSSFGTVCEQYF
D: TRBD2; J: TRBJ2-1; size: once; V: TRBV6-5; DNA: TGTGCCAGCAGTTACTCGTTTCTAGCGGGAGGTGAGCAGTTCTTC; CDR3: CASSYSFLAGGEQFF
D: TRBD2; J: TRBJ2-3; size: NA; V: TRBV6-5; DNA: TGTGCCAGCACCGATCAAGCGGGGGGGCCCGATACGCAGTATTTT; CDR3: CASTDQAGGPDTQYF
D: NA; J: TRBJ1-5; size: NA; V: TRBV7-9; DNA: TGTGCCAGCAGCTTAGCATCCAGCAATCAGCCCCAGCATTTT; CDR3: CASSLASSNQPQHF
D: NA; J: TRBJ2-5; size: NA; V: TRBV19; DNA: TGTGCCAGTAGTGGAGGTCGGCAGACCCAGTACTTC; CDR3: CASSGGRQTQYF
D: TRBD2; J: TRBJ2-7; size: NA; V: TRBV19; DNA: TGTGCCAGTAGTAGCGGGGGGGTGATGGGCGAGCAGTACTTC; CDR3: CASSSGGVMGEQYF
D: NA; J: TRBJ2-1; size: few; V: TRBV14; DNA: TGTGCCAGCAGCCGGGGACTCCGGGCCTCCTACAATGAGCAGTTCTTC; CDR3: CASSRGLRASYNEQFF
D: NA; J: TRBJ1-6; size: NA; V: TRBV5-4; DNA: TGTGCCAGCAGCCTCCCGATGGGTTCACCCCTCCACTTT; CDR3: CASSLPMGSPLHF
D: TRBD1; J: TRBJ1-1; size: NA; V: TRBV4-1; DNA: TGCGCCAGCAGCCATCCGGGACAGTTGAACACTGAAGCTTTCTTT; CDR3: CASSHPGQLNTEAFF
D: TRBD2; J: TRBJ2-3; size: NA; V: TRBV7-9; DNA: TGTGCCAGCAGCTCGACTAGCGGGGAAGCAGATACGCAGTATTTT; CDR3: CASSSTSGEADTQYF
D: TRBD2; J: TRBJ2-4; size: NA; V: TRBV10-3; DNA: TGTGCCATCTCCGCGACTAGCGGGGGGCTAATAGCCAAAAACATTCAGTACTTC; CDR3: CAISATSGGLIAKNIQYF
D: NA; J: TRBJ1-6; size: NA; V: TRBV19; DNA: TGTGCCACCAATAAAGGGGGGTTGGCCATTAATTCACCCCTCCACTTT; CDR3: CATNKGGLAINSPLHF
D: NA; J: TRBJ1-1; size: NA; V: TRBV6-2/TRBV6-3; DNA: TGTGCCAGCAGTTACTCGAGAGGGATCGGCGTTGGGAGCACTGAAGCTTTCTTT; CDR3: CASSYSRGIGVGSTEAFF
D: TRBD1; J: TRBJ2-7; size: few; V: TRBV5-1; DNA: TGCGCCAGCAGCCCCCGGGACAGGGCCTACGAGCAGTACTTC; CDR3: CASSPRDRAYEQYF
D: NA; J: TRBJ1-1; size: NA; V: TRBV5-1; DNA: TGCGCCAGCAGCTTGGAGCAGATAGGGAACACTGAAGCTTTCTTT; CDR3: CASSLEQIGNTEAFF
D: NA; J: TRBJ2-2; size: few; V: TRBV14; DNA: TGTGCCAGCAGCCCCTCAGGTTGGACGGACCCCACCGGGGAGCTGTTTTTT; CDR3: CASSPSGWTDPTGELFF
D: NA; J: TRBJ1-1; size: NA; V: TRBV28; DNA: TGTGCCAGTCACGCAGAGACCGTCGAAGCTTTCTTT; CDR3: CASHAETVEAFF
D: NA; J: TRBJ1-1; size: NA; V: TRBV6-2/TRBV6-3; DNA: TGTGCCAGCAGTTACATTCATTCCGGGACCCTAGGAATGAACACTGAAGCTTTCTTT; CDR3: CASSYIHSGTLGMNTEAFF
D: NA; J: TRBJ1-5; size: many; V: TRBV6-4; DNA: TGTGCCAGCAGTCTAGACAGCAATCAGCCCCAGCATTTT; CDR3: CASSLDSNQPQHF
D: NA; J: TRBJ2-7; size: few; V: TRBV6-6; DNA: TGTGCCAGCACCGTAGGAGGGTGGCTGTACTTC; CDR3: CASTVGGWLYF
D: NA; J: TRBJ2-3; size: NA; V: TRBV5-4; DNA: TGTGCCAGCAGCTTGGAGACAGATACGCAGTATTTT; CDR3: CASSLETDTQYF
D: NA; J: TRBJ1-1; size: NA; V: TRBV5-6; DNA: TGTGCCAGCAGCTTGATCGGTACCGACGATGAAGCTTTCTTT; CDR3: CASSLIGTDDEAFF
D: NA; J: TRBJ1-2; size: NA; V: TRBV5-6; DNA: TGTGCCAGCACCGTTAAAGGCCACTATGGCTACACCTTC; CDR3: CASTVKGHYGYTF
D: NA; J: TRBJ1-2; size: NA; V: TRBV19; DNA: TGTGCCAGTAGTATAAGGCAGCGACACTATGGCTACACCTTC; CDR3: CASSIRQRHYGYTF
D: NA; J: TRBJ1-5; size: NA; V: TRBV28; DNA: TGTGCCAGCAGTTTATCTCCCCAGCCCCAGCATTTT; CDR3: CASSLSPQPQHF
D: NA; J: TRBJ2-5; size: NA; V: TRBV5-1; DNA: TGCGCCAGCAGCTTGGCCGCGGGTAACCCAGAGACCCAGTACTTC; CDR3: CASSLAAGNPETQYF
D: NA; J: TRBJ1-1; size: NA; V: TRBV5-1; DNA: TGCGCCAGCCAGAGACCAGGGCCCATGAACACTGAAGCTTTCTTT; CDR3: CASQRPGPMNTEAFF
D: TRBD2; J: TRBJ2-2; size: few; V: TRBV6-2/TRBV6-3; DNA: TGTGCCAGCAGTTACAGCGGGGCCACCGGGGAGCTGTTTTTT; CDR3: CASSYSGATGELFF
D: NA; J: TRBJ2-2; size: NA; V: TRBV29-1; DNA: TGCAGCGTTGAAGATAAGACAGCGAACACCGGGGAGCTGTTTTTT; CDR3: CSVEDKTANTGELFF
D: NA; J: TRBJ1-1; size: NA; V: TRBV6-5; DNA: TGTGCCACCCGAACAACCCACGAAACTGAAGCTTTCTTT; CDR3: CATRTTHETEAFF
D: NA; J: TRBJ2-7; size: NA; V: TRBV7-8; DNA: TGTGCCAGCAGCTTATCCATCGCCTTGGAGCAGTACTTC; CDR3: CASSLSIALEQYF